This T cell receptor (beta chain) was identified during a study of blood T cell repertoires in COVID-19. Unmatched junction bases numbered 5, after V lost 2 bases and J lost 5 bases. This CDR3 has 15 residues. Germline V CDR1 and CDR2: SGDLS, YYNGEE. The table came from immunoSEQ multiplex PCR; TCRdb's copy has only in-frame clones and leaves some out. Of about 280,000 clones in the sample, roughly 80% were seen once. The source of this sequence is a man between 35 and 55 years old who had been exposed to COVID-19. The chain has TRBV9 and TRBJ2-3, with 10 bases that match TRBD2. The sample taken for sequencing was PBMCs or T cells enriched from blood (not recorded which). The CDR3 is CASSVEREGKDTQYF. CDR3 sequence (DNA): TGTGCCAGCAGCGTGGAGCGGGAGGGGAAAGATACGCAGTATTTT.